The source of this T cell receptor (beta chain) is a study of blood T cell repertoires in COVID-19. Study background: Samples taken during acute and convalescent COVID-19 were collected in the United States, Italy and Spain.

The sample holds one count of this clone. V shed 5 bases and J shed 2 bases, with 12 bases lying between them. CDR3 length: 14 amino acids. Germline V CDR1 and CDR2: MNHEY, SVGAGI. Only in-frame clones appear in the TCRdb table, and some are missing; sequencing was by immunoSEQ multiplex PCR. The sample has 250,000 or so clones, around 87% seen once. The participants were between about 18 and 100 years old and came from fewer than 25 US areas. The chain recombines TRBV6-5 with TRBJ1-2; the D gene is possibly TRBD1 (5 bases). The sequencing sample was made of PBMCs or T cells enriched from blood (not recorded which). The TCR originated in a woman between 45 and 65 years old who had recovered from COVID-19. CDR3 DNA: TGTGCCAGCAGTCCCGACAGTGAAAACTATGGCTACACCTTC. Translating it yields CASSPDSENYGYTF.